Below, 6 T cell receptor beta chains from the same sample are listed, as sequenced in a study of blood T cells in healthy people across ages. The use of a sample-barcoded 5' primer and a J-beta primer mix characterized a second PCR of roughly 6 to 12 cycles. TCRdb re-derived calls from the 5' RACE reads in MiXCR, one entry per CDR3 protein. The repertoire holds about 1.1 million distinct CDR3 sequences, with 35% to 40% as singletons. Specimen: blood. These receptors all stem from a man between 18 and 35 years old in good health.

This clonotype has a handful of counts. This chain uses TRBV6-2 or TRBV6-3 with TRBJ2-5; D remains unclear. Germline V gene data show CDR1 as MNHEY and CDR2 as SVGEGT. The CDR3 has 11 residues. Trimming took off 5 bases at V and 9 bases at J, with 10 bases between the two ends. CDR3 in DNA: TGTGCCAGCAGTATAAGGTGGTCCCAGTACTTC. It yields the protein CASSIRWSQYF.

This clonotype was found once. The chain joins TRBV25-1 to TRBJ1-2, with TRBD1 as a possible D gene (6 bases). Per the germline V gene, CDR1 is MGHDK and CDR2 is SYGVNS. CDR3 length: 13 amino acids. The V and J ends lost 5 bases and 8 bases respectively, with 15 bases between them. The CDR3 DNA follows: TGTGCCAGCAGTCACCGGGGGGCGCGAGGCTACACCTTC. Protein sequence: CASSHRGARGYTF.

CDR3 protein: CASSRYSQGGVLDTEAFF. DNA for the CDR3: TGCGCCAGCAGCCGATACTCCCAGGGTGGGGTGCTGGACACTGAAGCTTTCTTT. The chain carries TRBV4-3 and TRBJ1-1; the D gene is possibly TRBD1 (5 bases). The germline V gene encodes CDR1 LGHNA and CDR2 YSLEER. This CDR3 is 18 amino acids long. Trimming took off 4 bases at V and 3 bases at J, with 24 bases between the two ends.

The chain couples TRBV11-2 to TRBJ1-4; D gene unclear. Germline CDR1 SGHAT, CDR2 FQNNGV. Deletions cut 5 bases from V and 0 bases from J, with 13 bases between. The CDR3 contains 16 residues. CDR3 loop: CASSPTVRSTNEKLFF. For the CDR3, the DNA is TGTGCCAGCAGCCCCACCGTCCGTTCAACTAATGAAAAACTGTTTTTT.

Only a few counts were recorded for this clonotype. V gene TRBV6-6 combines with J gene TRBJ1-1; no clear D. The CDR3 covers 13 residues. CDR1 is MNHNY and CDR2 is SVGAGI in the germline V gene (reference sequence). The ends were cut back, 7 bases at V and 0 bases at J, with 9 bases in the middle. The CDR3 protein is CASTLRLNTEAFF. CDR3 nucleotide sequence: TGTGCCAGCACTCTTAGGCTGAACACTGAAGCTTTCTTT.

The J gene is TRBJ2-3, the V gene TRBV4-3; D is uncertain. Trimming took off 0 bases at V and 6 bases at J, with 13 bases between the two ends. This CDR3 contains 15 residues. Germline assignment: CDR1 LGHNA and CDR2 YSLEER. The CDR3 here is CASSQDNVPLDTQYF. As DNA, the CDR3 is TGCGCCAGCAGCCAAGATAACGTCCCTTTGGATACGCAGTATTTT.